Sequencing of this T cell receptor beta chain was carried out in a study of blood T cell repertoires in COVID-19. Sequencing was performed with immunoSEQ multiplex PCR; in TCRdb, only in-frame clones are kept and a portion is missing. The sample lists tens of thousands of clones; 75% to 95% were seen once. The V end lost 3 bases, the J end lost 1 base, and 14 bases lay between the germline ends. The CDR3 runs 17 residues. From germline, CDR1 is SGDLS and CDR2 YYNGEE. The chain carries TRBV9 and TRBJ2-6, with D possibly being TRBD2 (5 bases). This clonotype was sampled from a human donor in a cohort sampled during active COVID-19. Material for sequencing was peripheral blood. DNA for the CDR3: TGTGCCAGCAGCGCCCAACGGGAAAAATCTGGGGCCAACGTCCTGACTTTC. Translating gives CASSAQREKSGANVLTF.